This TCR beta chain was captured by sequencing in a study of identical twins. Trimming removed 6 bases from V and 4 bases from J; junction bases left unmatched: 3. The CDR3 runs 13 residues. Study conclusions and caveats: Beta clonotypes that were abundant in cord blood contained fewer insertions, a pattern absent from memory repertoires. Excess low generation probability was seen in twin-shared out-of-frame alpha sequences.

TCRdb passed the 5' RACE reads through MiXCR, listing each CDR3 protein once. The sample yields around 570,000 distinct CDR3 sequences, 9.6% seen once. This clonotype came up many times. Antigen unknown. These data were also reused for a study on yellow fever vaccine responses in identical twins.

The V and J genes are TRBV12-3 or TRBV12-4 and TRBJ1-1; TRBD1 aligns across 9 bases. This TCR derives from a woman aged 18-29 years in good health. Input material: PBMCs. CDR3 DNA sequence: TGTGCCAGCAGCTGGGACAGGGCCACTGAAGCTTTCTTT. Protein: CASSWDRATEAFF.